This T cell receptor beta chain was captured in a study of Graves' ophthalmopathy and Graves' hyperthyroidism. Study conclusions and caveats: The model predicted progression of ophthalmopathy with a sensitivity of 60% to 71%, and its specificity was 72.22%.

This clonotype showed up many times. Its specificity is unknown. RNA transcripts yielded amplified TCR beta CDR3 regions. The first-round RT-PCR employed HTBI primers together with the Qiagen OneStep RT-PCR kit. A multiplex PCR was then performed as the second round. Each CDR3 protein is one row after TCRdb ran MiXCR on the multiplex PCR reads. The sample yields under 350,000 distinct CDR3 sequences, about 17% seen once. This CDR3 spans 14 amino acids. The ends lost 5 bases at V and 3 bases at J; junction bases unmatched: 7. Per germline, CDR1 SEHNR and CDR2 FQNEAQ (reference sequence). The TCR comes from an adult man with Graves' ophthalmopathy. This chain uses TRBV7-9 with TRBJ2-7; 7 nucleotides agree with TRBD1. What was sequenced was peripheral blood. The CDR3 spells CASSQTGKNYEQYF. CDR3 nucleotides: TGTGCCAGCAGCCAGACAGGGAAGAACTACGAGCAGTACTTC.